Listed here are 22 T cell receptor beta chains from one sample, sequenced in a study of blood T cell repertoires in COVID-19. The assay was immunoSEQ multiplex PCR, and TCRdb's table has in-frame clones only and misses some. The sample lists fewer than 55,000 clones; around 82% were seen once. Sequencing was done on a sample of peripheral blood. Every receptor here comes from a woman older than 75 with COVID-19, enrolled during active disease.

The chain couples TRBV28 to TRBJ2-4; TRBD2 matches at 8 bases. J was trimmed by 1 base and V by 4 bases; bases with no gene match: 6. The germline V gene has CDR1 MDHEN and CDR2 SYDVKM. There are 16 residues in the CDR3. This CDR3 reads CASSSPGGDAKNIQYF. CDR3 DNA: TGTGCCAGCAGTTCCCCGGGGGGGGATGCCAAAAACATTCAGTACTTC.

The J gene is TRBJ1-4, the V gene TRBV6-4; possible D gene TRBD1, 5 bases. V lost 5 bases, J lost 4 bases, and 8 bases lay in between. The CDR3 covers 13 residues. The germline gives CDR1 MRHNA, CDR2 SNTAGT. CDR3 in amino acids: CASSSGDNEKLFF. The CDR3 nucleotides are TGTGCCAGCAGTTCGGGGGATAATGAAAAACTGTTTTTT.

The J gene is TRBJ2-2, the V gene TRBV7-3; D is unresolved. V was clipped by 4 bases and J by 0 bases, with 3 bases between them. The CDR3 runs 13 residues. CDR1 is SGHTA and CDR2 is FQGTGA in the germline V gene. The CDR3 DNA follows: TGTGCCAGCAGCTCCTCGAACACCGGGGAGCTGTTTTTT. This encodes CASSSSNTGELFF.

This chain uses TRBV18 with TRBJ1-1; the match to TRBD1 covers 8 bases. Trimming took 6 bases from V and 4 from J; bases not matched to a gene: 10. This CDR3 is built from 15 residues. Looked up from germline, CDR1 is KGHSH and CDR2 is LQKENI. The CDR3 spells CASSGQGKRVTEAFF. As DNA, the CDR3 is TGTGCCAGCTCTGGACAGGGCAAAAGGGTCACTGAAGCTTTCTTT.

This clone has only one observation. V usage is TRBV6-5 and J usage is TRBJ2-7; D gene unclear. The CDR3 sequence is 13 residues long. Trimming shortened V by 7 bases and J by 1 base, and 11 bases separated the two germline ends. Germline values: CDR1 MNHEY, CDR2 SVGAGI. The CDR3 bases are TGTGCCAGCACCGCTTCCGGGTCCTACGAGCAGTACTTC. Residues: CASTASGSYEQYF.

This sequence joins TRBV12-3 or TRBV12-4 and TRBJ1-2; no definite D call. V was clipped by 3 bases and J by 2 bases, with 7 bases between them. The length of the CDR3 is 13 residues. In nucleotides, the CDR3 is TGTGCCAGCAGTTTTAGTCTGAACTATGGCTACACCTTC. As protein: CASSFSLNYGYTF.

The V gene is TRBV28, the J gene TRBJ2-1; D is possibly TRBD2 (6 bases). The V gene's germline CDR1 is MDHEN and CDR2 SYDVKM. There are 14 residues in the CDR3. Trimming removed 2 bases from V and 3 bases from J, with 8 bases in between. In DNA form, the CDR3 reads TGTGCCAGCAGTTTAGTCGGGAGCTACAATGAGCAGTTCTTC. Amino acids: CASSLVGSYNEQFF.

There are a few counts of this clone. This chain joins TRBV7-9 and TRBJ1-2; D not resolved. CDR1 is SEHNR, CDR2 FQNEAQ, per germline (reference sequence). The V and J ends lost 2 bases and 8 bases respectively, with 9 bases between them. The CDR3 length is 12 residues. The CDR3 nucleotides are TGTGCCAGCAGCTTAAGCGATAGCGGCTACACCTTC. Translated, it gives CASSLSDSGYTF.

This clone showed up just once. The chain recombines TRBV18 with TRBJ2-1, with 11 bases matching TRBD2. Germline V CDR1 and CDR2: KGHSH, LQKENI. This CDR3 region has 16 residues. Trimming took 3 bases from V and 9 from J; bases not matched to a gene: 10. The CDR3 region has the DNA TGTGCCAGCTCACCCGGGACTAGCGGACGGAGGGCTGAGCAGTTCTTC. Amino acids: CASSPGTSGRRAEQFF.

The genes are TRBV5-6 and TRBJ2-7; maybe TRBD2 (6 bases). This CDR3 region has 15 residues. Germline V gives CDR1 SGHDT, CDR2 YYEEEE. The ends were cut back, 0 bases at V and 0 bases at J, with 10 bases in the middle. The CDR3 loop reads CASSLGSGVSYEQYF. The DNA for the CDR3 is TGTGCCAGCAGCTTGGGGTCGGGAGTCTCCTACGAGCAGTACTTC.

The chain employs TRBV6-6 and TRBJ2-5; TRBD1 aligns across 11 bases. Trimming removed 4 bases from V and 5 bases from J; junction bases left unmatched: 9. The CDR3 consists of 16 residues. Looked up from germline, CDR1 is MNHNY and CDR2 is SVGAGI (reference sequence). The CDR3 region has the DNA TGTGCCAGCAGTTCGGGACAGGGGGTCGCCGGGGAGACCCAGTACTTC. Translation gives CASSSGQGVAGETQYF.

The chain combines TRBV11-2 with TRBJ2-2; D unclear. This CDR3 comprises 11 residues. Per germline, CDR1 SGHAT and CDR2 FQNNGV. V was trimmed by 3 bases and J by 7 bases, leaving 3 bases between them. The CDR3 loop is CASSFGGELFF. CDR3 nucleotide sequence: TGTGCCAGCAGCTTCGGCGGGGAGCTGTTTTTT. The whole variable domain, remainder taken from reference TRBV11-2 and TRBJ2-2, is EAGVAQSPRYKIIEKRQSVAFWCNPISGHATLYWYQQILGQGPKLLIQFQNNGVVDDSQLPKDRFSAERLKGVDSTLKIQPAKLEDSAVYLCASSFGGELFFGEGSRLTVL.

This clone was detected many times. V gene TRBV28 combines with J gene TRBJ1-5, with D maybe TRBD1 (6 bases). The CDR3 is 14 residues long. The V end was cut by 7 bases, the J end by 8 bases, with 18 bases between. Germline CDR1 is MDHEN and CDR2 is SYDVKM. The CDR3 bases are TGTGCCAGCACTTTTGCAGGGGCGTGGGAGCCCCAGCATTTT. It yields the protein CASTFAGAWEPQHF. Supplemented by reference TRBV28 and TRBJ1-5, the full variable domain reads DVKVTQSSRYLVKRTGEKVFLECVQDMDHENMFWYRQDPGLGLRLIYFSYDVKMKEKGDIPEGYSVSREKKERFSLILESASTNQTSMYLCASTFAGAWEPQHFGDGTRLSIL.

J is TRBJ1-1 and V is TRBV6-5; the match to TRBD1 covers 9 bases. With 4 bases clipped from V and 11 bases from J, the junction kept 5 bases outside the gene matches. Germline loops: CDR1 MNHEY, CDR2 SVGAGI. The CDR3 is made up of 12 amino acids. The CDR3 is CASSFTGGAAFF. DNA of the CDR3: TGTGCCAGCAGTTTCACAGGGGGCGCCGCTTTCTTT.

The genes are TRBV19 and TRBJ2-3; 9 bases match TRBD1. Germline CDR1 LNHDA, CDR2 SQIVND (reference sequence). V lost 1 base, J lost 2 bases, and 4 bases stayed unmatched. The CDR3 is 16 amino acids. The CDR3 DNA follows: TGTGCCAGTAGTATAGGGGACAGGGAGTTCACAGATACGCAGTATTTT. Encoded protein: CASSIGDREFTDTQYF.

This rearrangement joins TRBV5-1 to TRBJ2-7, with D maybe TRBD1 (6 bases). The germline V gene encodes CDR1 SGHRS and CDR2 YFSETQ. CDR3 length: 14 residues. V lost 4 bases and J lost 3, with 14 bases in between. CDR3 DNA sequence: TGCGCCAGCAGCCTTCGGGACACCCTCTACGAGCAGTACTTC. Translated: CASSLRDTLYEQYF.

The V and J genes are TRBV6-6 and TRBJ2-7; 9 bases are shared with TRBD1. The J segment lost 3 bases and the V segment lost 6 bases, leaving 12 bases of the junction unmatched. CDR1 is MNHNY, CDR2 SVGAGI, per germline (reference sequence). This CDR3 region has 16 residues. CDR3 residues: CASSKGEPGQGYEQYF. CDR3 nucleotides: TGTGCCAGCAGCAAGGGGGAGCCGGGACAGGGCTACGAGCAGTACTTC.

V usage is TRBV30 and J usage is TRBJ1-1; TRBD1 matches at 8 bases. The CDR3 totals 12 residues. Germline V gene sequence: CDR1 GTSNPN, CDR2 SVGIG (reference sequence). The V and J ends lost 3 bases and 5 bases, in that order; junction bases with no gene match: 2. The DNA for the CDR3 is TGTGCCTGGAGGGACAGGGCAACTGAAGCTTTCTTT. This gives the protein CAWRDRATEAFF.

The rearrangement uses TRBV5-1 and TRBJ2-5; TRBD2 matches 10 bases. The germline CDR1 and CDR2 sequences are SGHRS and YFSETQ. CDR3 length equals 16 residues. V shed 4 bases, J shed 2 bases, and the junction held 8 bases outside the gene matches. CDR3 amino acids: CASSGSGRVLQETQYF. Here the CDR3 DNA reads TGCGCCAGCAGCGGGAGCGGGAGGGTTCTACAAGAGACCCAGTACTTC. The entire variable domain, with the rest obtained from reference TRBV5-1 and TRBJ2-5, is as follows: KAGVTQTPRYLIKTRGQQVTLSCSPISGHRSVSWYQQTPGQGLQFLFEYFSETQRNKGNFPGRFSGRQFSNSRSEMNVSTLELGDSALYLCASSGSGRVLQETQYFGPGTRLLVL.

This chain uses TRBV5-1 with TRBJ2-1; 15 nucleotides match TRBD2. CDR3 length: 20 amino acids. Germline lookup yields CDR1 SGHRS and CDR2 YFSETQ. J lost 0 bases, V lost 4 bases, and 11 bases had no gene match. In DNA form, the CDR3 reads TGCGCCAGCAGCACCCCCGGGACTAGCGGGAGGCAAAGCTCCTACAATGAGCAGTTCTTC. Encoded protein: CASSTPGTSGRQSSYNEQFF.

In its sample, this clone was seen a few times. The rearrangement uses TRBV11-1 and TRBJ2-7; TRBD2 agrees at 8 bases. This CDR3 has 15 residues. CDR1 SGHAT and CDR2 FQDESV come from the germline V gene (reference sequence). V dropped 1 base and J dropped 6; count of bases not matched to a gene: 8. The CDR3 DNA reads as TGTGCCAGCAGCTTAGTTAGGGGACTAGACGGCGAGCAGTACTTC. Its translation is CASSLVRGLDGEQYF.

The V and J genes are TRBV7-9 and TRBJ2-7; D ambiguous. CDR3 length: 11 residues. Germline assignment: CDR1 SEHNR and CDR2 FQNEAQ (reference sequence). V lost 5 bases and J 2 bases, leaving 4 bases between the germline ends. CDR3 in amino acids: CASSVTYEQYF. DNA for the CDR3: TGTGCCAGCAGCGTTACCTACGAGCAGTACTTC. Complete variable domain (other parts from reference TRBV7-9 and TRBJ2-7): DTGVSQNPRHKITKRGQNVTFRCDPISEHNRLYWYRQTLGQGPEFLTYFQNEAQLEKSRLLSDRFSAERPKGSFSTLEIQRTEQGDSAMYLCASSVTYEQYFGPGTRLTVT.